These T cell receptor beta chains were read from a single sample in a study of post-analysis software for immune sequencing data. TCRdb re-derived calls from the PCR reads in MiXCR, one entry per CDR3 protein. This table holds 600,000 to 750,000 distinct CDR3 sequences, 55% to 70% found once. Sequencing input: blood. These TCRs come from a girl aged 2-10 years with multiple sclerosis. The CDR3 runs from the conserved cysteine through the conserved F or W. The D gene is left open where the match is weak. Some rows have no size entry. The others give once, few or many, or a class for an expanded clone.

j_call: TRBJ2-3
clone_size: .
v_call: TRBV20-1
d_call: .
cdr3_aa: CSASEARDIHPTQYF
cdr3_nt: TGCAGTGCGAGCGAGGCCCGGGACATACACCCTACTCAGTATTTT

j_call: TRBJ2-7
clone_size: .
v_call: TRBV12-3/TRBV12-4
d_call: TRBD2
cdr3_aa: CASSISGIRYEQYF
cdr3_nt: TGTGCCAGCAGTATTAGCGGGATTCGTTACGAGCAGTACTTC

j_call: TRBJ2-3
clone_size: .
v_call: TRBV12-3/TRBV12-4
d_call: .
cdr3_aa: CASGVLGGLTDTQYF
cdr3_nt: TGTGCCAGCGGCGTCCTAGGGGGTCTCACAGATACGCAGTATTTT

j_call: TRBJ1-4
clone_size: .
v_call: TRBV7-8
d_call: .
cdr3_aa: CASTEVAGALEKLFF
cdr3_nt: TGTGCCAGCACCGAGGTAGCTGGGGCTCTTGAAAAACTGTTTTTT

j_call: TRBJ2-7
clone_size: .
v_call: TRBV5-1
d_call: .
cdr3_aa: CASSFEGDEQYF
cdr3_nt: TGCGCCAGCAGCTTCGAGGGGGACGAGCAGTACTTC

j_call: TRBJ1-2
clone_size: .
v_call: TRBV29-1
d_call: .
cdr3_aa: CSVEDIQLNYGYTF
cdr3_nt: TGCAGCGTTGAAGACATACAGCTTAACTATGGCTACACCTTC

j_call: TRBJ2-5
clone_size: .
v_call: TRBV20-1
d_call: .
cdr3_aa: CSASQSETQYF
cdr3_nt: TGCAGTGCTAGTCAAAGCGAGACCCAGTACTTC

j_call: TRBJ2-1
clone_size: few
v_call: TRBV15
d_call: TRBD2
cdr3_aa: CATSRDFSGSPNEQFF
cdr3_nt: TGTGCCACCAGCAGAGATTTTAGCGGGAGCCCCAATGAGCAGTTCTTC

j_call: TRBJ2-7
clone_size: .
v_call: TRBV7-2
d_call: TRBD2
cdr3_aa: CASSRGLTQETQYF
cdr3_nt: TGTGCCAGCAGCCGGGGACTAACCCAAGAGACTCAGTACTTC

j_call: TRBJ1-1
clone_size: .
v_call: TRBV27
d_call: .
cdr3_aa: CASRIDRRNTEAFF
cdr3_nt: TGTGCCAGCAGGATAGACAGGAGGAACACTGAAGCTTTCTTT

j_call: TRBJ1-4
clone_size: .
v_call: TRBV9
d_call: TRBD1
cdr3_aa: CASSVGQGPVKLFF
cdr3_nt: TGTGCCAGCAGCGTAGGACAGGGTCCTGTTAAACTGTTTTTT

j_call: TRBJ2-3
clone_size: .
v_call: TRBV7-3
d_call: .
cdr3_aa: CASSLDQGPDTQYF
cdr3_nt: TGTGCCAGCAGCTTAGACCAGGGGCCAGATACGCAGTATTTT

j_call: TRBJ1-1
clone_size: .
v_call: TRBV3-1
d_call: .
cdr3_aa: CASSQWGTEAFF
cdr3_nt: TGTGCCAGCAGCCAGTGGGGGACTGAAGCTTTCTTT

j_call: TRBJ2-3
clone_size: .
v_call: TRBV29-1
d_call: TRBD1
cdr3_aa: CSVQGQGSPDTQYF
cdr3_nt: TGCAGCGTGCAAGGACAGGGATCTCCAGATACGCAGTATTTT

j_call: TRBJ2-1
clone_size: .
v_call: TRBV20-1
d_call: .
cdr3_aa: CSARGPATIEQFF
cdr3_nt: TGCAGTGCTAGAGGCCCAGCGACCATTGAGCAGTTCTTC

j_call: TRBJ2-5
clone_size: .
v_call: TRBV7-9
d_call: TRBD2
cdr3_aa: CASSFQETSGRGETQYF
cdr3_nt: TGTGCCAGCAGCTTCCAAGAGACTAGCGGGAGAGGGGAGACCCAGTACTTC

j_call: TRBJ1-2
clone_size: .
v_call: TRBV20-1
d_call: .
cdr3_aa: CSATQTRAYTF
cdr3_nt: TGCAGTGCTACACAGACCCGGGCTTACACCTTC

j_call: TRBJ1-1
clone_size: .
v_call: TRBV29-1
d_call: TRBD1
cdr3_aa: CSVMTGMNTEAFF
cdr3_nt: TGCAGCGTCATGACAGGGATGAACACTGAAGCTTTCTTT

j_call: TRBJ2-3
clone_size: .
v_call: TRBV29-1
d_call: .
cdr3_aa: CSVARDTQYF
cdr3_nt: TGCAGCGTTGCGCGAGATACGCAGTATTTT

j_call: TRBJ1-1
clone_size: .
v_call: TRBV21-1
d_call: .
cdr3_aa: CASSLQTKGGTEAFF
cdr3_nt: TGTGCCAGCAGCCTTCAAACAAAGGGGGGCACTGAAGCTTTCTTT

j_call: TRBJ2-3
clone_size: few
v_call: TRBV7-2
d_call: .
cdr3_aa: CASSLGARDTQYF
cdr3_nt: TGTGCCAGCAGCTTAGGGGCCCGAGATACGCAGTATTTT

j_call: TRBJ2-1
clone_size: .
v_call: TRBV20-1
d_call: .
cdr3_aa: CSASGGYEQFF
cdr3_nt: TGCAGTGCGAGTGGTGGATATGAGCAGTTCTTC

j_call: TRBJ2-1
clone_size: .
v_call: TRBV11-2
d_call: .
cdr3_aa: CASSLNPRTSSYNEQFF
cdr3_nt: TGTGCCAGCAGCTTGAATCCACGGACGAGCTCCTACAATGAGCAGTTCTTC

j_call: TRBJ2-7
clone_size: few
v_call: TRBV9
d_call: .
cdr3_aa: CASSPRGGFNEQYF
cdr3_nt: TGTGCCAGCAGCCCAAGAGGAGGGTTCAACGAGCAGTACTTC

j_call: TRBJ2-7
clone_size: few
v_call: TRBV10-3
d_call: TRBD1
cdr3_aa: CAISRTGDEQYF
cdr3_nt: TGTGCCATCAGTCGGACAGGGGACGAGCAGTACTTC

j_call: TRBJ2-7
clone_size: .
v_call: TRBV7-2
d_call: .
cdr3_aa: CASSLVPDSSSYEQYF
cdr3_nt: TGTGCCAGCAGCTTAGTTCCGGACTCATCCTCCTACGAGCAGTACTTC

j_call: TRBJ2-2
clone_size: .
v_call: TRBV24-1
d_call: TRBD1
cdr3_aa: CATSDPGQGMTTGELFF
cdr3_nt: TGTGCCACCAGTGACCCCGGACAGGGAATGACGACCGGGGAGCTGTTTTTT